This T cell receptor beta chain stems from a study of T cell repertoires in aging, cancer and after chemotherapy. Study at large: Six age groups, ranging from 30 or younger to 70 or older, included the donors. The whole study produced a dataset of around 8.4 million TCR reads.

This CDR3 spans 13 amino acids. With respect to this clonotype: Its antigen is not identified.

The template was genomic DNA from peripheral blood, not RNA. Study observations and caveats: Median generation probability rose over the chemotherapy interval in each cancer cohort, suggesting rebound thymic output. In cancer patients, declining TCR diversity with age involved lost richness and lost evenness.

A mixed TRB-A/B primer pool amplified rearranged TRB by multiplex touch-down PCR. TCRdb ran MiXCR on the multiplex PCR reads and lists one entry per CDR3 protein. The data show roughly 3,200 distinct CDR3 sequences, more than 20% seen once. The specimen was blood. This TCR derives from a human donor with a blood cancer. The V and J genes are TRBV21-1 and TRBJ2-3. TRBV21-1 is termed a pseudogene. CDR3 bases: TGTGCCAGCAGCAAAGGCAGCACAGATACGCAGTATTTT. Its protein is CASSKGSTDTQYF.